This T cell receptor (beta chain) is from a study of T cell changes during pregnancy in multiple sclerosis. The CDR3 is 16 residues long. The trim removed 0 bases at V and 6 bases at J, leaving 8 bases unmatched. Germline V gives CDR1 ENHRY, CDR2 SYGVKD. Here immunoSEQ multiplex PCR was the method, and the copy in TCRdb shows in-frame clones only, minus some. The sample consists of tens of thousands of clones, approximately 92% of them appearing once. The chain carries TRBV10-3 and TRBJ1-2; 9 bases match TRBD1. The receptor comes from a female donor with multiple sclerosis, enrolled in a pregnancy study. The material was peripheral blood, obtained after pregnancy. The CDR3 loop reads CAISESWWDRADGYTF. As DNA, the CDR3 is TGTGCCATCAGTGAGTCGTGGTGGGACAGGGCCGATGGCTACACCTTC.